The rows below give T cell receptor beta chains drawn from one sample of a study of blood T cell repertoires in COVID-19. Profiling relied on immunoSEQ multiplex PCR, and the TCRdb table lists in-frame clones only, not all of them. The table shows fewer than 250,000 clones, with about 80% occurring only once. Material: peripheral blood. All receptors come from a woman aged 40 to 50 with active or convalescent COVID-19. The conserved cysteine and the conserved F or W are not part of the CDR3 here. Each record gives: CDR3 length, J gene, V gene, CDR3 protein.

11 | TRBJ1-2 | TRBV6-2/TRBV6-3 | ASSYLDREGYT
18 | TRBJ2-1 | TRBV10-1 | ASSDHPQGLAGDSYNEQF
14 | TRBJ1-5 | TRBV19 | ASSIGPAGSNQPQH
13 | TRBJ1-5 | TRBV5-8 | ASSPGQSSGQPQH
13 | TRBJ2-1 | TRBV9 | ASSVVWGAYNEQF
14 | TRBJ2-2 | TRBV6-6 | ASSIPRQGGTGELF
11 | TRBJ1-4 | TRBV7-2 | ASSSDPGEKLF
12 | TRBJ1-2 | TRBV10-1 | ASSEGTGIYGYT
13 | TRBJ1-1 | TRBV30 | AWIRGQGLNTEAF
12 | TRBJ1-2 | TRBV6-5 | ASSYRTEGYGYT
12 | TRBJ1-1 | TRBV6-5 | ASSYSAPNTEAF
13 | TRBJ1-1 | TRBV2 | ASIIRGQLNTEAF
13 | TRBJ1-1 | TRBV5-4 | ASVDRERANTEAF
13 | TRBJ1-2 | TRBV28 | ASSPIDREDYGYT
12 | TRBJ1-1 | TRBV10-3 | AISETGGDTEAF
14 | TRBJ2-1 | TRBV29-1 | SVEPLEQGIYNEQF
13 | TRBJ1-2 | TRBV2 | ASSETWTGGDGYT
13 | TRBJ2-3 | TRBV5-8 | ASSLDRAGTDTQY
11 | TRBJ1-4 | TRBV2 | ASSARQEEKLF
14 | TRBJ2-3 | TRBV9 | ASSPRIAGETDTQY
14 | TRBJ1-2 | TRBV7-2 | ASSDDSRVHIYGYT
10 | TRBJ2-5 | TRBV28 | ASSFGFETQY
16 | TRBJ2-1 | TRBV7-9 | ASSQIGGSSRSYNEQF
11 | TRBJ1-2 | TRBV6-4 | ASRLGFGYGYT
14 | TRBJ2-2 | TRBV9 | ASSAGTSGYTGELF
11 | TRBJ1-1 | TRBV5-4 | ASSSPVNTEAF